This T cell receptor beta chain was found in a study of shared clonotypes between healthy human individuals. Study at large: CD4 naive cells filled three plates per donor, CD4 memory three, CD8 naive two and CD8 memory one.

Produced via immunoSEQ multiplex PCR; TCRdb's table is partial and in-frame only. The repertoire holds over 1.4 million clones, with more than 95% as singletons. Study donors comprised healthy, HIV-negative adults devoid of recent acute infection or vaccination. In the CD4+ fraction, cells were divided into CD45RA+ naive and CD45RA-negative memory subsets. Germline CDR1 and CDR2: MGHDK and SYGVNS. This CDR3 is 15 amino acids long. Trimming cost V 3 bases and J 6 bases; bases outside gene matches: 7. The source material was naive CD4+ T cells sorted from blood. The subset denotes: CD45RA+ positively selected. This receptor was identified in a man aged 30 to 39 in good health. The chain combines TRBV25-1 with TRBJ2-3; 9 nucleotides match TRBD1. As DNA, the CDR3 is TGTGCCAGCAGTGACGACAGGGGGGTTGTGGATACGCAGTATTTT. It specifies CASSDDRGVVDTQYF.